This T cell receptor (beta chain) is from a study of OX40 agonist ivuxolimab in advanced cancers. Study in general: The patients received agonistic anti-OX40 (CD134) antibody ivuxolimab. Three patients, one with hepatocellular carcinoma and two with cutaneous melanoma, achieved partial responses. Study-wide results and caveats: CD4+ and CD8+ blood T cells expanded clonally by week 6 at 0.1 to 3.0 mg/kg.

The repertoire was sequenced with immunoSEQ multiplex PCR; TCRdb's copy has only in-frame clones and lacks some. The data hold around 35,000 clones, with about 85% observed a single time. If patients had autoimmune disease history or systemic immunosuppression, they were excluded. Remarks on this clone: Its antigen is as yet unknown.

CDR3 length: 12 residues. The germline CDR1 and CDR2 sequences are SQVTM and ANQGSEA. V gave up 4 bases and J gave up 4 bases; unmatched junction bases: 3. The sample here was CD4+ or CD8+ T cells sorted from blood, taken in a trial of the OX40 agonist ivuxolimab. The V gene is TRBV29-1, the J gene TRBJ1-2; 7 bases fit TRBD1. The sequence was obtained from an adult with an advanced solid tumor such as melanoma, head and neck, liver or kidney cancer. CDR3 region: CSVAGQLYGYTF. CDR3 DNA sequence: TGCAGCGTTGCGGGACAGCTCTATGGCTACACCTTC.